This TCR beta chain was sequenced for a study of lung T cells in sarcoidosis with Löfgren's syndrome (dated by TCRdb to about 2017). The study in broad terms: Sarcoidosis was described as a granulomatous, mainly pulmonary disease marked by CD4+ T cell accumulation in bronchoalveolar lavage fluid. The repertoire analyses focused on Löfgren's syndrome patients.

What the research found in general, with its limitations: Recognition of a sarcoidosis-associated antigen was merely suggested, with the antigen itself still putative and unidentified.

On this clonotype: The antigen it binds to is not known. No base quality values were provided; no much bigger clone lies one nucleotide off.

Sequencer: Illumina MiSeq. TCRdb's own reprocessing of the public reads used fastp at Q25 and MiXCR and kept productive beta chains. CDR3 protein sequences are deduplicated, and each keeps its most common genes and DNA. The sample profile shows 60,000 to 65,000 distinct CDR3 sequences; over 20% of them were found once. 2% to 2.5% of the sample rests with the top ten. The sequencing input was CD4+ T cells from PBMCs. This sequence was found in a human donor with sarcoidosis (Löfgren's syndrome or another form), or a control subject (not recorded which).

The CDR3 corresponds to CASNKDPNNEQFF. The DNA sequence is TGTGCCAGTAATAAGGATCCCAACAATGAGCAGTTCTTC. The chain is encoded by TRBV19 joined to TRBJ2-1, with the D gene too uncertain to name. Trimming removed 7 bases from V and 5 bases from J, leaving 12 bases between the germline ends. Including cysteine and phenylalanine, the CDR3 has 13 amino acids. This entry keeps only the CDR3 DNA: 39 bases, framed from base 1. From the germline V gene (reference sequence), CDR1 is LNHDA and CDR2 is SQIVND.